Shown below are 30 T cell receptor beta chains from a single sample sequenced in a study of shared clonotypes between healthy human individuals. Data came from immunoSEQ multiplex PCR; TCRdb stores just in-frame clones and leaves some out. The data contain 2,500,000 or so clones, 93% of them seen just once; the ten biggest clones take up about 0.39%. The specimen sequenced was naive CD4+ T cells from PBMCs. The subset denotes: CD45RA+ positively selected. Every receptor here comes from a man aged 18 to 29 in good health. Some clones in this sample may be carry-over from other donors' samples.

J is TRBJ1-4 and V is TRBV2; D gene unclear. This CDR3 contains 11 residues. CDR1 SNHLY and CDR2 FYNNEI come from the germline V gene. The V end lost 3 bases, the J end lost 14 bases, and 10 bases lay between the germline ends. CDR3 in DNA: TGTGCCAGCAGTGATAGGCCGCCCCTGTTTTTT. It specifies CASSDRPPLFF.

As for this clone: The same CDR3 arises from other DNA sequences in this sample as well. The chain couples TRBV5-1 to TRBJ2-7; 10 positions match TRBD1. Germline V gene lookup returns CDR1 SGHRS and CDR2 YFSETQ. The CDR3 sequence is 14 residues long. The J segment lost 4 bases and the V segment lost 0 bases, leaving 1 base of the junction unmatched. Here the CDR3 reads CASSLGTGGYEQYF. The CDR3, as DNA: TGCGCCAGCAGCTTGGGGACAGGGGGGTACGAGCAGTACTTC.

The CDR3 sequence is CASSLSGREGTYNEQFF. CDR3 coding DNA: TGTGCCAGCAGCTTATCAGGGCGGGAGGGGACCTACAATGAGCAGTTCTTC. This chain joins TRBV7-9 and TRBJ2-1; 9 bases map to TRBD2. This CDR3 spans 17 amino acids. Looked up from germline, CDR1 is SEHNR and CDR2 is FQNEAQ (reference sequence). V shed 2 bases and J 2 bases; nucleotides not matched to a gene: 7.

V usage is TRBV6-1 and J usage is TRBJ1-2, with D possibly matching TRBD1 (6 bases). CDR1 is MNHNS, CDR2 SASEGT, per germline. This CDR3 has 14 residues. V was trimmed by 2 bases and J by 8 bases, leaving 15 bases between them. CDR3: CASSEWVQGWGYTF. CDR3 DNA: TGTGCCAGCAGTGAATGGGTCCAGGGGTGGGGCTACACCTTC.

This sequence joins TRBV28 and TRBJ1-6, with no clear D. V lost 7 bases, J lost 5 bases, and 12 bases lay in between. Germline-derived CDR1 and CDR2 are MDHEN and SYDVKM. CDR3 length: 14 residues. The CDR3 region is CASNFGLNNSPLHF. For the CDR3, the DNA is TGTGCCAGCAATTTCGGGTTAAATAATTCACCCCTCCACTTT. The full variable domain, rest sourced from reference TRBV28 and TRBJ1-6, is DVKVTQSSRYLVKRTGEKVFLECVQDMDHENMFWYRQDPGLGLRLIYFSYDVKMKEKGDIPEGYSVSREKKERFSLILESASTNQTSMYLCASNFGLNNSPLHFGNGTRLTVT.

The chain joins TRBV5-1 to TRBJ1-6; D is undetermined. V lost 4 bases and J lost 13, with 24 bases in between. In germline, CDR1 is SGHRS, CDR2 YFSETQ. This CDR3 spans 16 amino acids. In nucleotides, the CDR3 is TGCGCCAGCAGCCAAGAGCGCCCGCAGGCCCGTTATCCCCTCCACTTT. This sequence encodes CASSQERPQARYPLHF.

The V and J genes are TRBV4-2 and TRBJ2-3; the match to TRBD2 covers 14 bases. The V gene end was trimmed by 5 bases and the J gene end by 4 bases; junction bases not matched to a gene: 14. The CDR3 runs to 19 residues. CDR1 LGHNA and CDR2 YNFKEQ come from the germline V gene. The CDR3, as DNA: TGTGCCAGCAGCTCCAGGCCCAGACTAGCGGGAGGGCCGGCAGATACGCAGTATTTT. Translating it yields CASSSRPRLAGGPADTQYF.

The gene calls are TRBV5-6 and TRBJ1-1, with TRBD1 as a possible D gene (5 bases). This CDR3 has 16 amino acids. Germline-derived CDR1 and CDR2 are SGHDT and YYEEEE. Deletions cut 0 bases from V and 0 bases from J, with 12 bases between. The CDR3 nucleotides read TGTGCCAGCAGCTTGGCTCCATGGGGGGTGAACACTGAAGCTTTCTTT. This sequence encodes CASSLAPWGVNTEAFF. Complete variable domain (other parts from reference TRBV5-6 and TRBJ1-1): DAGVTQSPTHLIKTRGQQVTLRCSPKSGHDTVSWYQQALGQGPQFIFQYYEEEERQRGNFPDRFSGHQFPNYSSELNVNALLLGDSALYLCASSLAPWGVNTEAFFGQGTRLTVV.

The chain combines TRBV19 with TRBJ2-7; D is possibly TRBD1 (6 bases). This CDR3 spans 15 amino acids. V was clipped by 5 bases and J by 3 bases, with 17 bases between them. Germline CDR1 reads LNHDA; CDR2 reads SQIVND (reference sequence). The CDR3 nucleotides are TGTGCCAGTAGTCTCGAAGCAGGGGCCCACTACGAGCAGTACTTC. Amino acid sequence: CASSLEAGAHYEQYF.

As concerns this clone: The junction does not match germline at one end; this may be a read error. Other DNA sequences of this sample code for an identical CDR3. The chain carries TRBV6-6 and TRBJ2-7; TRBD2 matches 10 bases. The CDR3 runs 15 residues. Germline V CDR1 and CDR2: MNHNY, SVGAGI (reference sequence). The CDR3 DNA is TGTGCCAGCAGCCTAGCGGGAGAGGGATCCTACGAGCAGTATTTC. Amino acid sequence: CASSLAGEGSYEQYF.

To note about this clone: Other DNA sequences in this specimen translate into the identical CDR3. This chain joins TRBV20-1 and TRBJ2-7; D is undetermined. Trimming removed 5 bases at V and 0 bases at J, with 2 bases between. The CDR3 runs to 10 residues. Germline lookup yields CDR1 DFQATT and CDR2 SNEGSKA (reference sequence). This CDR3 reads CSAASYEQYF. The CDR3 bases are TGCAGTGCTGCCTCCTACGAGCAGTACTTC.

This CDR3 is CASSLSFRRVGNEKLFF. In nucleotides, the CDR3 is TGTGCCAGCAGCTTAAGTTTTAGGAGGGTCGGTAATGAAAAACTGTTTTTT. The chain uses TRBV7-2 and TRBJ1-4; D unclear. Germline CDR1 is SGHTA and CDR2 is FQGNSA. Trimming removed 2 bases at V and 4 bases at J, with 17 bases between. The CDR3 loop spans 17 amino acids.

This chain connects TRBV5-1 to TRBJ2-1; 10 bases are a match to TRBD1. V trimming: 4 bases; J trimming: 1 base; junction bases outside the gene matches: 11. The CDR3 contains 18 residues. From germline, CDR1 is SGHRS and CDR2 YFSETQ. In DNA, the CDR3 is TGCGCCAGCAGCGGGGAGGGACAGGGGTTATATTCCTACAATGAGCAGTTCTTC. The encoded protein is CASSGEGQGLYSYNEQFF.

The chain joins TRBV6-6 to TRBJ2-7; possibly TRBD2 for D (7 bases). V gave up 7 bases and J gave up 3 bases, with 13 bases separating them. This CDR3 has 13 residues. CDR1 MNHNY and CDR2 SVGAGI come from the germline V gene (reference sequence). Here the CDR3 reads CASTRGAGYEQYF. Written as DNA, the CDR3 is TGTGCCAGCACTCGGGGGGCAGGCTACGAGCAGTACTTC.

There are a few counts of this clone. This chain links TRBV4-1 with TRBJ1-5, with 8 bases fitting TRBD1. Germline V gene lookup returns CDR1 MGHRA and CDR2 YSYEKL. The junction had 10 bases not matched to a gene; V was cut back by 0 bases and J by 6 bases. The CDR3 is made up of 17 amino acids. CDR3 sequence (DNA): TGCGCCAGCAGCCAAGATGGGGGGCAGGGGGCCGTTCAGCCCCAGCATTTT. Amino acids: CASSQDGGQGAVQPQHF.

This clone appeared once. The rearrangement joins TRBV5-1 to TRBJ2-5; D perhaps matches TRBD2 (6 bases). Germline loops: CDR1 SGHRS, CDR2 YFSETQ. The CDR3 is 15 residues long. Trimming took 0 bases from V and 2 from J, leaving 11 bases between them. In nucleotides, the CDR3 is TGCGCCAGCAGCTTGGAAGGGAGGTCTCAAGAGACCCAGTACTTC. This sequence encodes CASSLEGRSQETQYF.

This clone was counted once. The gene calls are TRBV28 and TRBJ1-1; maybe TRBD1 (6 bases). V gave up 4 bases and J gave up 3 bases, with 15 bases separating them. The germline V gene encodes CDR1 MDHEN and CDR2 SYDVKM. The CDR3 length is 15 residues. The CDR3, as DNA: TGTGCCAGCAGTTCTACAGGGAAGGGACACACTGAAGCTTTCTTT. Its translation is CASSSTGKGHTEAFF.

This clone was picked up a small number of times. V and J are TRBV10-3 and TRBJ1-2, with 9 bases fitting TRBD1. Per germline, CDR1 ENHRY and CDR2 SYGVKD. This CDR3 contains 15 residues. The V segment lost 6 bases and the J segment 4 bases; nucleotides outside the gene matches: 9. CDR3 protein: CAISDQGQGSYGYTF. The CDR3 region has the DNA TGTGCCATCAGCGACCAAGGACAGGGGAGCTATGGCTACACCTTC.

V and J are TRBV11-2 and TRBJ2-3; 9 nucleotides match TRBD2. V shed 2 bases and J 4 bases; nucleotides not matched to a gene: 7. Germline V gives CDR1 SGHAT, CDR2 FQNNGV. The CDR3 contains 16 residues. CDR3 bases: TGTGCCAGCAGCTTACGCGCTAGCGGGACCTCAGATACGCAGTATTTT. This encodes CASSLRASGTSDTQYF.

The CDR3 sequence: CASSPGLVNYEQYF. The CDR3 bases are TGTGCCAGCAGCCCCGGGCTAGTAAATTACGAGCAGTACTTC. The chain links TRBV6-4 to TRBJ2-7, with D hard to call. V lost 6 bases, J lost 4 bases, and 16 bases lay in between. This CDR3 has 14 residues. From germline, CDR1 is MRHNA and CDR2 SNTAGT.

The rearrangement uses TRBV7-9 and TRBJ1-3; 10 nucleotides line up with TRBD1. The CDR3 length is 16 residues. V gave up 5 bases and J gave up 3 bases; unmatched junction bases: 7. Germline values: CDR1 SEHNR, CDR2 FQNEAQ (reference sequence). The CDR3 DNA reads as TGTGCCAGCAGCCTTGGACAGGGGGAAAGTGGAAACACCATATATTTT. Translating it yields CASSLGQGESGNTIYF.

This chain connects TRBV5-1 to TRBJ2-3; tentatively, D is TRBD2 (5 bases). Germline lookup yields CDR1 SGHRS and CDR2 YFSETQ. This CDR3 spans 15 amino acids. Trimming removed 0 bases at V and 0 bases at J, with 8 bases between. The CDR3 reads CASSLADSSTDTQYF. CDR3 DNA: TGCGCCAGCAGCTTGGCGGACTCTAGCACAGATACGCAGTATTTT.

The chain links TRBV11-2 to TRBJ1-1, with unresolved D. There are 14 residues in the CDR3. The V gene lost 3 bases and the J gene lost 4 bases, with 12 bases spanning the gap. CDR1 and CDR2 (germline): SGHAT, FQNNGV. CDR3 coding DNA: TGTGCCAGCAGCTTCCCCGCGCCCACCACTGAAGCTTTCTTT. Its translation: CASSFPAPTTEAFF.

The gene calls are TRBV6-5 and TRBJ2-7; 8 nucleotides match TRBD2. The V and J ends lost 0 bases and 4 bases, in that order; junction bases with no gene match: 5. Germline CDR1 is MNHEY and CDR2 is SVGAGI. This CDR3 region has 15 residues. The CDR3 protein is CASSYSPAGAYEQYF. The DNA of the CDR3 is TGTGCCAGCAGTTACTCCCCAGCGGGAGCATACGAGCAGTACTTC.

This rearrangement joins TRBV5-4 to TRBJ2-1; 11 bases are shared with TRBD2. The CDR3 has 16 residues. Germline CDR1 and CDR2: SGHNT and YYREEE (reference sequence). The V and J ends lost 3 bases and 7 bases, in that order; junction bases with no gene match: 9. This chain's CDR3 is CASSSELAGVWNEQFF. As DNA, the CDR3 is TGTGCCAGCAGCTCCGAACTAGCGGGAGTTTGGAATGAGCAGTTCTTC.

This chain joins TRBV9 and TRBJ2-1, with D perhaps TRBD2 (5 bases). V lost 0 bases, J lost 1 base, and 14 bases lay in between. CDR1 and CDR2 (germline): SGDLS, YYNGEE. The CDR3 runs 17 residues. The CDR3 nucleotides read TGTGCCAGCAGCGTAGACTTGGGAGTCAGTTCCTACAATGAGCAGTTCTTC. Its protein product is CASSVDLGVSSYNEQFF.

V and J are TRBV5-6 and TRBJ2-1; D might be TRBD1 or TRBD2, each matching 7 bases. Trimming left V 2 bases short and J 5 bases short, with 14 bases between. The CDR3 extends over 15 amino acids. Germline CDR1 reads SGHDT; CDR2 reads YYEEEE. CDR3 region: CASSFRRGTDNEQFF. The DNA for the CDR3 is TGTGCCAGCAGCTTTAGGCGGGGGACAGACAATGAGCAGTTCTTC.

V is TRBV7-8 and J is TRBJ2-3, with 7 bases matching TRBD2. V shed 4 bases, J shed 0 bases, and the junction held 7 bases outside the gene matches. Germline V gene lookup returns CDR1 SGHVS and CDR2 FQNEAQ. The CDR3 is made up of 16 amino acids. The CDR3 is CASSSPSGGSTDTQYF. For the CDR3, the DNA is TGTGCCAGCAGCTCCCCTAGCGGTGGCAGCACAGATACGCAGTATTTT. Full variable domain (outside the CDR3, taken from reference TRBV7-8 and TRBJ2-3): GAGVSQSPRYKVAKRGQDVALRCDPISGHVSLFWYQQALGQGPEFLTYFQNEAQLDKSGLPSDRFFAERPEGSVSTLKIQRTQQEDSAVYLCASSSPSGGSTDTQYFGPGTRLTVL.

This CDR3 reads CSVRTGWGGELFF. In DNA form, the CDR3 reads TGCAGCGTCCGGACGGGGTGGGGTGGGGAGCTGTTTTTT. This chain connects TRBV29-1 to TRBJ2-2, with a tentative D call TRBD2 (5 bases). Germline CDR1 reads SQVTM; CDR2 reads ANQGSEA. V lost 6 bases and J 8 bases, leaving 16 bases between the germline ends. This CDR3 is 13 amino acids long.

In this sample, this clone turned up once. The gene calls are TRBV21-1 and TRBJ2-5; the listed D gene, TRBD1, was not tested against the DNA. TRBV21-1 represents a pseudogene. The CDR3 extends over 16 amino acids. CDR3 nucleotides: TGTGCCAGCAGCAAAGGGACCGAGGGACAGCAAGAGACCCAGTACTTC. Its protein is CASSKGTEGQQETQYF.